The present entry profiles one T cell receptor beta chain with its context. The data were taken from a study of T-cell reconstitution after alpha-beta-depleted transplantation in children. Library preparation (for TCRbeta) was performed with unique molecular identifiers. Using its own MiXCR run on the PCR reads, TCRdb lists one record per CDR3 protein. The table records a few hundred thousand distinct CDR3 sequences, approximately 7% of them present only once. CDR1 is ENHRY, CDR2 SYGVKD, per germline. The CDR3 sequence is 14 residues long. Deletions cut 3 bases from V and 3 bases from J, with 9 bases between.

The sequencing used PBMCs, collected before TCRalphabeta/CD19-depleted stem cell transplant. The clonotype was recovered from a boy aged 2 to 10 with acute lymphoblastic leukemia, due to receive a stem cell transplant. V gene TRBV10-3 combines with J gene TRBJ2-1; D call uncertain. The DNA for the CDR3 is TGTGCCATCAGTGACTCGAGAGGCTACAATGAGCAGTTCTTC. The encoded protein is CAISDSRGYNEQFF.